The next 15 T cell receptor beta chains were all read from a single sample in a study of blood T cell repertoires in COVID-19. Measured with immunoSEQ multiplex PCR; TCRdb has only the in-frame clones, and not every one. The sample holds 250,000 or so clones; 70% to 90% are singletons and the top ten take approximately 4%. Sequencing was carried out using PBMCs or T cells enriched from blood (not recorded which). These receptors came from a woman in her 30s with acute COVID-19.

V usage is TRBV3-1 (or the pseudogene TRBV3-2) and J usage is TRBJ2-5, with D maybe TRBD2 (5 bases). The CDR3 has 18 amino acids. Germline CDR1 reads LGHDT; CDR2 reads YNNKEL (reference sequence). With 5 bases removed from V and 4 bases from J, the gap between germline ends came to 26 bases. The CDR3 is CASSSRTWGVVLRETQYF. As DNA, the CDR3 is TGTGCCAGCAGCTCCCGGACCTGGGGAGTCGTTCTCAGAGAGACCCAGTACTTC.

The V and J genes are TRBV11-1 and TRBJ2-4; 7 bases align to TRBD2. The CDR3 is made up of 16 amino acids. CDR1 and CDR2 (germline): SGHAT, FQDESV (reference sequence). J was trimmed by 3 bases and V by 5 bases; bases with no gene match: 10. The CDR3 loop reads CASSRDWGGGKNIQYF. The CDR3 DNA is TGTGCCAGCAGCCGAGACTGGGGGGGAGGCAAAAACATTCAGTACTTC.

The V call is TRBV7-9, the J call TRBJ1-1, with 9 bases that match TRBD1. The CDR3 spans 15 residues. The V and J ends lost 4 bases and 1 base, in that order; junction bases with no gene match: 4. The V gene's germline CDR1 is SEHNR and CDR2 FQNEAQ (reference sequence). CDR3 bases: TGTGCCAGCAGCTCCTGGGACAGGGAGAACACTGAAGCTTTCTTT. Protein: CASSSWDRENTEAFF.

The V gene is TRBV7-2, the J gene TRBJ2-1; maybe TRBD2 (5 bases). V was clipped by 2 bases and J by 4 bases, with 6 bases between them. Germline V gives CDR1 SGHTA, CDR2 FQGNSA. This CDR3 region has 13 residues. CDR3 residues: CASSLSGYNEQFF. Here the CDR3 DNA reads TGTGCCAGCAGCTTATCGGGATACAATGAGCAGTTCTTC.

V gene TRBV2 combines with J gene TRBJ1-5; TRBD1 might be the D (5 bases). The germline gives CDR1 SNHLY, CDR2 FYNNEI. CDR3 length equals 16 residues. V was clipped by 1 base and J by 1 base, with 11 bases between them. The CDR3 spells CASSEGRQGSNQPQHF. The CDR3 DNA reads TGTGCCAGCAGTGAAGGTCGGCAGGGCAGCAATCAGCCCCAGCATTTT. Full variable domain (remainder filled in from reference TRBV2 and TRBJ1-5): EPEVTQTPSHQVTQMGQEVILRCVPISNHLYFYWYRQILGQKVEFLVSFYNNEISEKSEIFDDQFSVERPDGSNFTLKIRSTKLEDSAMYFCASSEGRQGSNQPQHFGDGTRLSIL.

CDR3 sequence reads: CASSLVAGGTIYNEQFF. The CDR3 DNA is TGTGCCAGCAGCTTAGTGGCAGGGGGCACTATCTACAATGAGCAGTTCTTC. The chain couples TRBV7-2 to TRBJ2-1, with 8 bases that match TRBD1. Germline V lookup: CDR1 SGHTA, CDR2 FQGNSA. The junction had 8 bases not matched to a gene; V was cut back by 1 base and J by 3 bases. The CDR3 has 17 amino acids.

The table lists this clone with a count of one. V usage is TRBV6-5 and J usage is TRBJ2-1; 7 bases are a match to TRBD2. This CDR3 has 15 residues. CDR1 is MNHEY, CDR2 SVGAGI, per germline. With 6 bases clipped from V and 5 bases from J, the junction kept 10 bases outside the gene matches. In DNA form, the CDR3 reads TGTGCCAGCAGCCAGGTAGCGGGTAACCACAATGAGCAGTTCTTC. Translating gives CASSQVAGNHNEQFF.

The chain is built from TRBV5-4 and TRBJ2-7; D not certain. CDR1 SGHNT and CDR2 YYREEE come from the germline V gene (reference sequence). The CDR3 length is 15 residues. V lost 0 bases to trimming and J lost 1 base, with 11 bases between them. DNA for the CDR3: TGTGCCAGCAGCTTGGCGGCGGCACTATCCTACGAGCAGTACTTC. Translating it yields CASSLAAALSYEQYF.

The chain combines TRBV11-2 with TRBJ2-3; D is uncertain. V lost 1 base and J lost 0, with 14 bases in between. This CDR3 comprises 17 residues. In germline, CDR1 is SGHAT, CDR2 FQNNGV. The CDR3 bases are TGTGCCAGCAGCTTAGGGCTTGACAAACCTAGCACAGATACGCAGTATTTT. Its translation is CASSLGLDKPSTDTQYF.

The J gene is TRBJ2-7, the V gene TRBV18, with D possibly being TRBD1 (5 bases). Germline loops: CDR1 KGHSH, CDR2 LQKENI. V was cut by 3 bases and J by 2 bases, with 8 bases left in between. The CDR3 has 13 amino acids. CDR3 loop: CASSPDKPYEQYF. In DNA, the CDR3 is TGTGCCAGCTCACCGGACAAGCCCTACGAGCAGTACTTC.

This sequence joins TRBV28 and TRBJ2-3, with 11 bases lining up with TRBD1. The length of the CDR3 is 15 residues. V lost 7 bases, J lost 4 bases, and 7 bases stayed unmatched. Germline loops: CDR1 MDHEN, CDR2 SYDVKM. CDR3: CASTASGQGADTQYF. The CDR3 DNA follows: TGTGCCAGCACCGCCTCGGGACAGGGGGCAGATACGCAGTATTTT.

The rearrangement uses TRBV27 and TRBJ1-1; TRBD1 is a possible D gene (5 bases). V was shortened by 4 bases and J by 1 base, with 10 bases between the two germline ends. The CDR3 extends over 14 amino acids. From germline, CDR1 is MNHEY and CDR2 SMNVEV (reference sequence). CDR3 sequence (DNA): TGTGCCAGCAGTTCGGAGGGGTCGAACACTGAAGCTTTCTTT. Its translation: CASSSEGSNTEAFF.

The rearrangement uses TRBV28 and TRBJ1-1, with 8 nucleotides matching TRBD1. The ends lost 5 bases at V and 2 bases at J; junction bases unmatched: 10. This CDR3 contains 16 residues. Germline values: CDR1 MDHEN, CDR2 SYDVKM. CDR3 protein: CASSPSSGTGNTEAFF. The CDR3 nucleotides read TGTGCCAGCAGTCCCTCATCCGGGACAGGCAACACTGAAGCTTTCTTT. The whole variable domain, remainder taken from reference TRBV28 and TRBJ1-1, is DVKVTQSSRYLVKRTGEKVFLECVQDMDHENMFWYRQDPGLGLRLIYFSYDVKMKEKGDIPEGYSVSREKKERFSLILESASTNQTSMYLCASSPSSGTGNTEAFFGQGTRLTVV.

The count of this clone is one. This rearrangement joins TRBV19 to TRBJ1-3; D ambiguous. Germline V gene sequence: CDR1 LNHDA, CDR2 SQIVND (reference sequence). V was clipped by 5 bases and J by 4 bases, with 12 bases between them. This CDR3 comprises 14 residues. The CDR3 loop reads CASSSTLSGNTIYF. CDR3 sequence (DNA): TGTGCCAGTAGTTCAACACTATCGGGAAACACCATATATTTT.

This rearrangement joins TRBV4-1 to TRBJ2-7, with D possibly matching TRBD1 (5 bases). The CDR3 consists of 17 residues. Trimming stripped 3 bases from V and 6 bases from J, with 24 bases between. The germline gives CDR1 MGHRA, CDR2 YSYEKL. The CDR3, as DNA: TGCGCCAGCAGCCAGGCGCTCGACAGAAACTTTTGGGGCGAGCAGTACTTC. Its translation is CASSQALDRNFWGEQYF.